This T cell receptor beta chain comes out of a study of blood T cell repertoires in COVID-19. Study-level information: Spain, Italy and the United States supplied samples that represented acute and convalescent COVID-19. In each case, the material was cDNA or gDNA derived from T cells, B-cell-depleted T cells, or PBMCs.

The CDR3 is 15 amino acids. TCRdb's copy holds only in-frame clones and misses some; the assay was immunoSEQ multiplex PCR. The sample records 250,000 to 350,000 clones, more than 70% being singletons. Patients from Seattle were sampled longitudinally, starting during active infection. The chain employs TRBV21-1 and TRBJ1-5. TRBV21-1 constitutes a pseudogene. The sequenced material came from peripheral blood. The receptor was derived from a woman in her thirties with COVID-19, enrolled during active disease. CDR3 DNA: TGTGCCAGCAGCAAAAAGAGGAATAGCAATCAGCCCCAGCATTTT. Translation: CASSKKRNSNQPQHF.